This TCR beta chain was obtained from a study of blood T cells in healthy people across ages. A second about 6 to 11 cycle PCR used barcoded and J-beta primers. TCRdb analysed the 5' RACE reads with MiXCR anew, one entry per CDR3 protein. The sample has 730,000 or so distinct CDR3 sequences, roughly 44% seen once. CDR3 length equals 12 residues. Germline CDR1 DFQATT, CDR2 SNEGSKA (reference sequence). The V segment lost 6 bases and the J segment 3 bases; nucleotides outside the gene matches: 3. General study results and limits: Long-lived donors exceeded aged donors in naive CD4+ cells and diversity.

As concerns this clonotype: Its cognate antigen is unknown.

Sequenced material: blood. V and J are TRBV20-1 and TRBJ2-7, with 9 bases that match TRBD2. This TCR was sampled from a woman in her sixties or seventies in good health. The CDR3: CSASGGLYEQYF. In DNA form, the CDR3 reads TGCAGTGCAAGCGGGGGGCTCTACGAGCAGTACTTC.